This is a list of T cell receptor beta chains from one sample in a study of regulatory T cells in long-lasting Graves disease. TCRdb re-called the multiplex PCR reads with MiXCR, one entry per CDR3 protein. The sample shows 500,000 or so distinct CDR3 sequences, 16% of them seen only once. The sample also formed part of further work on T cells in Graves' hyperthyroidism and ophthalmopathy.

The sequencing used peripheral blood mononuclear cells (PBMCs), collected at new diagnosis, from a patient treated with antithyroid drugs. The source is a woman aged 35-65 years with Graves disease. CDR3s include the opening cysteine and the closing phenylalanine or tryptophan. A D gene is named only where the DNA matches it firmly. Only some rows state a clone size, as once, few, many or a class for expanded clones.

>-|TRBV4-1|TRBJ2-6|-
TGCGCCAGCAGCCAAGCAGGTCTCGGGGCCAACGTCCTGACTTTC
CASSQAGLGANVLTF
>-|TRBV6-2/TRBV6-3|TRBJ1-5|TRBD1
TGTGCCAGCAGCCTAAACAGGGGGCTGCGAAATCAGCCCCAGCATTTT
CASSLNRGLRNQPQHF
>-|TRBV19|TRBJ1-5|-
TGTGCCAGTAGTATAGCGGAAGGACTCTATAGCAATCAGCCCCAGCATTTT
CASSIAEGLYSNQPQHF
>few|TRBV2|TRBJ1-4|TRBD1
TGTGCCAGCTCAAGGGGGGTGGGACAGGGTGAAAAACTGTTTTTT
CASSRGVGQGEKLFF
>many|TRBV6-1|TRBJ1-1|-
TGTGCCAGCACCCAGGTGGGGACAGCTTTCTTT
CASTQVGTAFF
>-|TRBV7-9|TRBJ2-4|-
TGTGCCAGCAGCGTTCCGAGGGGTGTCGCGTACTTC
CASSVPRGVAYF
>-|TRBV19|TRBJ1-2|-
TGTGCCAGTAGTAGGAGCAGGGGAGGCTATGGCTACACCTTC
CASSRSRGGYGYTF
>many|TRBV2|TRBJ2-3|TRBD1
TGTGCCAGCACCCTGGGGCAGGGGGCAACAGATACGCAGTATTTT
CASTLGQGATDTQYF
>-|TRBV19|TRBJ1-6|-
TGTGCCAGTAGGGACGGTAATAATTCACCCCTCCACTTT
CASRDGNNSPLHF
>many|TRBV11-2|TRBJ2-2|TRBD2
TGTGCCAGCAGCTTATTTTGGGCTAGCGGGGGACGCGGCACCGGGGAGCTGTTTTTT
CASSLFWASGGRGTGELFF
>many|TRBV7-3|TRBJ2-7|-
TGTGCCAGCAGCTTAACCAGGGACGACGAGCAGTACTTC
CASSLTRDDEQYF
>many|TRBV20-1|TRBJ1-1|TRBD1
TGCAGTGCTAGGGGACAGCTGAACACTGAAGCTTTCTTT
CSARGQLNTEAFF
>many|TRBV30|TRBJ2-1|-
TGTGCCTGGGGGTCCCAGAGCGCTGAGCAGTTCTTC
CAWGSQSAEQFF
>-|TRBV4-1|TRBJ1-2|-
TGCGCCAGCAGCCAACAGGGAATCTATGGCTACACCTTC
CASSQQGIYGYTF
>many|TRBV18|TRBJ2-3|-
TGTGCCAGCTCACCACCGATGGGGAGCACAGATACGCAGTATTTT
CASSPPMGSTDTQYF
>few|TRBV10-1|TRBJ2-1|-
TGCGCCAGCAGTGAGATCCGGGACAACAATGAGCAGTTCTTC
CASSEIRDNNEQFF
>many|TRBV18|TRBJ1-6|TRBD1
TGTGCCAGCTCCGGGGACAGGGAGGATTCACCCCTCCACTTT
CASSGDREDSPLHF
>few|TRBV24-1|TRBJ2-7|-
TGTGCCACCAGTCCCTTAGAGCAGTACTTC
CATSPLEQYF
>many|TRBV30|TRBJ1-2|-
TGTGCCTGGAGTGTAGCAGGGGCGAACCCCTATGGCTACACCTTC
CAWSVAGANPYGYTF
>many|TRBV3-1|TRBJ2-4|TRBD2
TGTGCCAGCAGCACCTCTAGCGGCAAAAACATTCAGTACTTC
CASSTSSGKNIQYF
>-|TRBV5-1|TRBJ2-2|-
TGCGCCAGCAGCCTCGACAAGAACACCGGGGAGCTGTTTTTT
CASSLDKNTGELFF
>-|TRBV20-1|TRBJ1-2|TRBD1
TGCAGTGCCCCAGACAGGGGTTCAAACTATGGCTACACCTTC
CSAPDRGSNYGYTF
>few|TRBV7-2|TRBJ1-1|-
TGTGCCAGCAGCTTAGTGTGGGGGTCCATGAACACTGAAGCTTTCTTT
CASSLVWGSMNTEAFF
>few|TRBV29-1|TRBJ1-2|-
TGCAGCGCCCATCTCGGGGCAGGAACGGGCTACACCTTC
CSAHLGAGTGYTF
>many|TRBV12-3/TRBV12-4|TRBJ2-1|TRBD2
TGTGCCAGCAGTTGGGGGACTAGCCTTAATGAGCAGTTCTTC
CASSWGTSLNEQFF
>many|TRBV5-6|TRBJ2-7|TRBD1
TGTGCCAGCAGCCCATCCCCCGGGACAGGGTACCACGAGCAGTACTTC
CASSPSPGTGYHEQYF
>many|TRBV24-1|TRBJ1-1|-
TGTGCCACCAGTGACGGGAACACTGAAGCTTTCTTT
CATSDGNTEAFF
>few|TRBV6-1|TRBJ1-5|-
TGTGCCAGCAGTGAAGGGGACTATAGCAATCAGCCCCAGCATTTT
CASSEGDYSNQPQHF
>-|TRBV29-1|TRBJ2-1|TRBD2
TGCAGCGTTGGGGGGGGCTCCTACAATGAGCAGTTCTTC
CSVGGGSYNEQFF
>many|TRBV6-1|TRBJ1-5|-
TGTGCCAGCATGACAGAAGTAAGCAATCAGCCCCAGCATTTT
CASMTEVSNQPQHF
>-|TRBV20-1|TRBJ2-1|TRBD2
TGCAGTGCTACAAGGCGGGGAAAAGGGACTAGCGGCTCTTTCTCCTACAATGAGCAGTTCTTC
CSATRRGKGTSGSFSYNEQFF
>many|TRBV12-3/TRBV12-4|TRBJ1-2|-
TGTGCCAGCAGTTTATCCAGGGGTAACTATGGCTACACCTTC
CASSLSRGNYGYTF
>-|TRBV6-2/TRBV6-3|TRBJ1-2|-
TGTGCCTCCGGGGGGCACTACACCTTC
CASGGHYTF
>many|TRBV28|TRBJ1-2|TRBD1
TGTGCCAGCAGTTCCTCAGGGGGACCCGGAGGCTACACCTTC
CASSSSGGPGGYTF
>many|TRBV11-2|TRBJ1-5|-
TGTGCCAGCAGCAGGGACCCTTTGGGCCAGCCCCAGCATTTT
CASSRDPLGQPQHF
>-|TRBV12-3/TRBV12-4|TRBJ2-7|-
TGTGCCAGCAGTTACCGGGCCCAAGAGCAGTACTTC
CASSYRAQEQYF
>many|TRBV18|TRBJ2-7|-
TGTGCCAGCTCACCACCGAGGCTACCCGAGCAGTACTTC
CASSPPRLPEQYF
>-|TRBV7-2|TRBJ1-2|TRBD1
TGTGCCAGCAGCTTCCCACGGGACAGGGGGCAAAGTGGCTACACCTTC
CASSFPRDRGQSGYTF
>few|TRBV7-9|TRBJ2-7|-
TGTGCCAGCATCTCCGGGGGTATCTCCTACGAGCAGTACTTC
CASISGGISYEQYF
>many|TRBV6-2/TRBV6-3|TRBJ1-1|-
TGTGCCAGCAGTTTTTCCAGGGTGGGCACTGAAGCTTTCTTT
CASSFSRVGTEAFF
>many|TRBV7-3|TRBJ2-1|-
TGTGCCAGCAGCTTAAACGCCTACAATGAGCAGTTCTTC
CASSLNAYNEQFF
>many|TRBV3-1|TRBJ1-1|-
TGTGCCAGCAGCCAAGGCGGGAGGGGATCTGAAGCTTTCTTT
CASSQGGRGSEAFF
>many|TRBV5-1|TRBJ1-5|TRBD1
TGTGCCAGCAGTTTACAGGGGTCGCAGCCCCAGCATTTT
CASSLQGSQPQHF
>few|TRBV12-3/TRBV12-4|TRBJ1-2|-
TGTGCCAGCAGTCGCGCCGGCCGCGGGATATATGGCTACACCTTC
CASSRAGRGIYGYTF
>many|TRBV2|TRBJ1-5|-
TGTGCCAGCAGTGATGTCTCGGGGGATCAGCCCCAGCATTTT
CASSDVSGDQPQHF
>-|TRBV7-2|TRBJ1-1|-
TGTGCCAGCAGCTTAGAAAGGACAGCGGTCGTGGCTTTCTTT
CASSLERTAVVAFF
>many|TRBV3-1|TRBJ1-1|TRBD1
TGTGCCAGCAGCCAAGATGGGACAGGTCTCACGGGGACTGAAGCTTTCTTT
CASSQDGTGLTGTEAFF
>many|TRBV7-3|TRBJ2-1|-
TGTGCCAGCAGCCACACGAACTCCTACAATGAGCAGTTCTTC
CASSHTNSYNEQFF
>many|TRBV7-9|TRBJ1-1|-
TGTGCCAGCAGCCCCCGGAAGGGTCATGAGGCTTTCTTT
CASSPRKGHEAFF